The clone carrying this TCR beta chain was counted a single time. Its antigen is still unknown. Naive CD8 isolation took CD45RO-negative cells positively selected for CCR7 and excluded terminally differentiated effector memory CD45RA+ cells. The healthy adult donors were HIV-negative and reported no recent acute infections or vaccinations. This record belongs to a study of shared clonotypes between healthy human individuals. Findings and limits, study-wide: Investigators collected only blood, and repertoires in tissues likely differ. Naive subsets, compared against memory subsets, generally had larger estimated richness values.

Genomic DNA from each subset was divided evenly over several immunoSEQ plates. The repertoire was sequenced with immunoSEQ multiplex PCR; TCRdb's copy has only in-frame clones and lacks some. The table has millions of clones, approximately 94% seen once. J lost 8 bases, V lost 5 bases, and 6 bases had no gene match. This CDR3 spans 14 amino acids. In germline, CDR1 is PRHDT, CDR2 FYEKMQ (reference sequence). The V and J genes are TRBV13 and TRBJ2-1; 10 bases match TRBD2. This sequence was found in a man aged 18-30 years in good health. Some clones in this sample may be carry-over from other donors' samples. The sample was naive CD8+ T cells from PBMCs. The CDR3, as DNA: TGTGCCAGCAGCCCCGGACTAGCGGACGATGAGCAGTTCTTC. This gives the protein CASSPGLADDEQFF.